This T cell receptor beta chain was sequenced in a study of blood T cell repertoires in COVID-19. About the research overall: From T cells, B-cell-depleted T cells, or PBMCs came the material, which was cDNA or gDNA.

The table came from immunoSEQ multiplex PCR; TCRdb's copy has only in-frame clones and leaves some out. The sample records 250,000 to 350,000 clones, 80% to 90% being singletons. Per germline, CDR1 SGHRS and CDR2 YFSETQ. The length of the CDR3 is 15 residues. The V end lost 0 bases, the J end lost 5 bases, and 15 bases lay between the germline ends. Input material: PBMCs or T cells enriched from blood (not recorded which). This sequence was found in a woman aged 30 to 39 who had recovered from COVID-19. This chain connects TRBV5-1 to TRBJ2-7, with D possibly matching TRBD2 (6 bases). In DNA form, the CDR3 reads TGCGCCAGCAGCTTGGGTAGTATGGTAGCGGACGAGCAGTACTTC. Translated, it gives CASSLGSMVADEQYF.